What follows describes a single T cell receptor (beta chain). Clinical histories supplied by participants themselves formed the basis of cohort assignment. This CDR3 is built from 12 residues. CDR1 MNHEY and CDR2 SVGAGI come from the germline V gene. V lost 5 bases to trimming and J lost 5 bases, with 7 bases between them. These data originate in a study of blood T cell repertoires in COVID-19. Study-level background: COVID-19 samples, acute and convalescent, were from the United States, Italy and Spain. Sources were T cells, B-cell-depleted T cells, or PBMCs; the material itself was cDNA or gDNA.

In the original processing: Scientists estimated how many nucleated cells there were by amplifying reference gene primers. Some clones are missing from TCRdb's copy, which holds only in-frame ones; the method was immunoSEQ multiplex PCR. V, J and clone size derive from that table, while D and trimming were established from the DNA sequence. The sample includes about 240,000 clones, 70% to 90% of them seen just once. The TCR was taken from a woman aged 40 to 55 with acute COVID-19. Sequencing was carried out using PBMCs or T cells enriched from blood (not recorded which). V and J are TRBV6-5 and TRBJ2-1; no definite D call. The chain's CDR3 is CASSQANNEQFF. Written as DNA, the CDR3 is TGTGCCAGCAGTCAGGCTAACAATGAGCAGTTCTTC.